Listed below are T cell receptor beta chains from one sample, sequenced in a study of blood T cell repertoires in COVID-19. The table came from immunoSEQ multiplex PCR; TCRdb's copy has only in-frame clones and leaves some out. Of more than 300,000 clones in the sample, under 95% were seen once. Sequenced input: peripheral blood. The receptors were gathered from a young woman who had recovered from COVID-19. The CDR3 runs from the conserved cysteine through the conserved F or W. A D gene is named only where the DNA matches it firmly. Where a row states a size, it is once, few, many or the class of an expanded clone; other rows omit it.

cdr3_nt,cdr3_aa,v_call,d_call,cdr3_length,j_call,clone_size
TGTGCCAGCAGACCCGGACTAGCGGAGGGGGGTGAGCAGTTCTTC,CASRPGLAEGGEQFF,TRBV7-2,TRBD2,15,TRBJ2-1,-
TGTGCCAGCAGCGATAAAGGGACTAGCGGGAAGAAAGAGACCCAGTACTTC,CASSDKGTSGKKETQYF,TRBV7-2,TRBD2,17,TRBJ2-5,-
TGTGCCAGCAGACAGGCGGTGGGTTTAGAAGGCAATGAGCAGTTCTTC,CASRQAVGLEGNEQFF,TRBV7-2,-,16,TRBJ2-1,-
TGCGCCAGCAGTCAATCGGATAGCCACAATTCACCCCTCCACTTT,CASSQSDSHNSPLHF,TRBV23-1,-,15,TRBJ1-6,-
TGTGCCAGCAGCAACACAGGGGTGGGCATGGCCGGCTACACCTTC,CASSNTGVGMAGYTF,TRBV28,TRBD1,15,TRBJ1-2,-
TGTGCCTCAGCACGAACCGGGACAGGGATAGGGACCCAGTACTTC,CASARTGTGIGTQYF,TRBV11-3,TRBD1,15,TRBJ2-5,-
TGTGCCAGCAGCTTTTACGGCAATGAGCAGTTCTTC,CASSFYGNEQFF,TRBV11-3,-,12,TRBJ2-1,once
TGCGCCAGCAGCCAAGCATCCCTAGCGGGAGAAGCGGGTACGCAGTATTTT,CASSQASLAGEAGTQYF,TRBV4-3,TRBD2,17,TRBJ2-3,-
TGTGCCAGCAGTTACGCGGGGGGGGATGGGGAAGCTTTCTTT,CASSYAGGDGEAFF,TRBV6-6,-,14,TRBJ1-1,-
TGTGCCAGCAGCCAAGATGTCAGGGTCTGTTATCTCAGCTCCTATAATTCACCCCTCCACTTT,CASSQDVRVCYLSSYNSPLHF,TRBV3-1/TRBV3-2,-,21,TRBJ1-6,-
TGTGCCAGCAGCACCGGGACAGGGAATTCAGATACGCAGTATTTT,CASSTGTGNSDTQYF,TRBV9,TRBD1,15,TRBJ2-3,-
TGTGCCAGCAGCAAAGAGGGGGTAGCGGGGTGGAGCTCCTACAATGAGCAGTTCTTC,CASSKEGVAGWSSYNEQFF,TRBV21-1,-,19,TRBJ2-1,-
TGTGCCAGCAGCTTAGCGCTGCCAGGGGGCGCGAAGGGAGAAGCTTTCTTT,CASSLALPGGAKGEAFF,TRBV7-2,TRBD1,17,TRBJ1-1,-
TGCGCCAGCAGACGACAGGGGCAAGAGACCCAGTACTTC,CASRRQGQETQYF,TRBV23-1,TRBD1,13,TRBJ2-5,-
TGTGCCAGCAGTTACTCTGGGGAGGGCCAAGAGACCCAGTACTTC,CASSYSGEGQETQYF,TRBV6-6,TRBD2,15,TRBJ2-5,-
TGTGCCAGCAGTTTAGGGGGACAGACTGTGTATGGCTACACCTTC,CASSLGGQTVYGYTF,TRBV27,TRBD1,15,TRBJ1-2,-
TGTGCCAGCAGTAACGGACAGGGGCTAACAGATACGCAGTATTTT,CASSNGQGLTDTQYF,TRBV6-2/TRBV6-3,TRBD1,15,TRBJ2-3,once
TGCGCCAGCAGCCAAGATCGGGGGGGGGCAACTAATGAAAAACTGTTTTTT,CASSQDRGGATNEKLFF,TRBV4-3,-,17,TRBJ1-4,-
TGTGCCAGCACACAAGGGGGGGTCACCGGGGAGCTGTTTTTT,CASTQGGVTGELFF,TRBV7-2,-,14,TRBJ2-2,-
TGTGCCAGCAGCTCGTTCGTAGCGGGAGCTCGGGAGACCCAGTACTTC,CASSSFVAGARETQYF,TRBV5-6,TRBD2,16,TRBJ2-5,-
TGTGCCAGCTCACCACCGCAGGGGGTTGAGCAGTTCTTC,CASSPPQGVEQFF,TRBV18,TRBD1,13,TRBJ2-1,-
TGTGCCAGCAGCCCCCGTACGGGTAACATTCAGTACTTC,CASSPRTGNIQYF,TRBV11-3,-,13,TRBJ2-4,-
TGTGCCAGCCTTCCTAAGGGGGACAGGGCGGCTTTCTTT,CASLPKGDRAAFF,TRBV6-5,TRBD1,13,TRBJ1-1,-
TGTGCCAGCAGCTTCGCTCCGGGACAGTACACTGAAGCTTTCTTT,CASSFAPGQYTEAFF,TRBV11-3,TRBD1,15,TRBJ1-1,-
TGTGCCATCAGTGTGAGCCCTACTAATCAGCCCCAGCATTTT,CAISVSPTNQPQHF,TRBV10-3,-,14,TRBJ1-5,-
TGTGCCAGCAGCCCTAGACAGGGGTACTATGGCTACACCTTC,CASSPRQGYYGYTF,TRBV11-3,TRBD1,14,TRBJ1-2,-
TGTGCCAGCAGCCCCAGGACAGATACGCAGTATTTT,CASSPRTDTQYF,TRBV7-2,-,12,TRBJ2-3,-
TGTGCCAGCAGCTTAAGACTAGTGGGTACCTACAATGAGCAGTTCTTC,CASSLRLVGTYNEQFF,TRBV11-3,-,16,TRBJ2-1,-
TGTGCCAGTAGCCGCCTTCCGGGACAGCGATTGAACACTGAAGCTTTCTTT,CASSRLPGQRLNTEAFF,TRBV19,TRBD1,17,TRBJ1-1,-